These 6 T cell receptor beta chains came from one sample sequenced in a study of blood T cell repertoires in COVID-19. Clones were sequenced by immunoSEQ multiplex PCR, and TCRdb holds only the in-frame ones, with some missing. There are over 150,000 clones in the sample; under 90% occur only once, and roughly 3.4% lies in the top ten. Sequenced sample: PBMCs or T cells enriched from blood (not recorded which). The receptors were sampled from a woman aged 60-70 years who had recovered from COVID-19.

This chain connects TRBV10-3 to TRBJ2-5, with TRBD2 matching over 12 bases. The junction had 2 bases not matched to a gene; V was cut back by 5 bases and J by 4 bases. The length of the CDR3 is 14 residues. Germline V gives CDR1 ENHRY, CDR2 SYGVKD. The CDR3 here is CAISRTSGAETQYF. The CDR3, as DNA: TGTGCCATCAGTAGGACTAGCGGGGCAGAGACCCAGTACTTC.

This clone was picked up a small number of times. V and J are TRBV5-1 and TRBJ1-2; possibly TRBD1 for D (5 bases). The CDR3 spans 15 residues. The V end was cut by 0 bases, the J end by 5 bases, with 14 bases between. Per germline, CDR1 SGHRS and CDR2 YFSETQ. This CDR3 is CASSLVTQGLYGYTF. The CDR3 bases are TGCGCCAGCAGCTTGGTAACCCAGGGACTTTATGGCTACACCTTC.

This chain uses TRBV6-5 with TRBJ1-2; 7 positions agree with TRBD1. CDR1 MNHEY and CDR2 SVGAGI come from the germline V gene. The CDR3 covers 13 residues. V shed 7 bases and J 5 bases; nucleotides not matched to a gene: 7. CDR3 DNA: TGTGCCAGCACCCTGACAGGGTTTTATGGCTACACCTTC. Encoded protein: CASTLTGFYGYTF.

The count of this clone is one. The V call is TRBV12-3 or TRBV12-4, the J call TRBJ1-1, with 8 bases identical to TRBD1. After removal of 6 bases from V and 8 bases from J, the junction contained 5 bases not matched to a gene. The CDR3 is 12 residues long. The CDR3, as DNA: TGTGCCAGCAGGACAGGGGACTACGAAGCTTTCTTT. Residues: CASRTGDYEAFF.

The chain has TRBV4-2 and TRBJ2-2, with a weak D call TRBD1 (8 bases). Germline CDR1 and CDR2: LGHNA and YNFKEQ. This CDR3 is built from 18 residues. Between the trimmed V and J ends, which lost 1 base and 5 bases, there was a span of 20 bases. The CDR3 region has the DNA TGTGCCAGCAGCCAAGTGGCAAACAGGGGGGGTTGGACCGGGGAGCTGTTTTTT. This gives the protein CASSQVANRGGWTGELFF.

The CDR3 region is CASSPSAGGYNEQFF. In DNA, the CDR3 is TGTGCCAGCAGCCCTTCAGCGGGGGGCTACAATGAGCAGTTCTTC. The chain combines TRBV7-2 with TRBJ2-1; TRBD2 matches at 9 bases. CDR1 and CDR2 from the germline V gene are SGHTA and FQGNSA. CDR3 length equals 15 residues. V was clipped by 5 bases and J by 3 bases; unmatched bases: 5.